These 32 T cell receptor beta chains originate from one sample sequenced in a study of identical twins. TCRdb passed the 5' RACE reads through MiXCR, listing each CDR3 protein once. The sample holds 500,000 or so distinct CDR3 sequences, 13% to 15% seen once. This sample also appeared in a second study, on yellow fever vaccine responses in identical twins.

Sequenced material: CD4+ T cells sorted from blood. These receptors were collected from a woman aged 18-35 years in good health.

This clonotype was seen a few times. V is TRBV25-1 and J is TRBJ2-1, with TRBD1 matching 7 bases. Germline lookup yields CDR1 MGHDK and CDR2 SYGVNS. The V segment lost 7 bases and the J segment 3 bases; nucleotides outside the gene matches: 6. The CDR3 has 14 amino acids. CDR3 loop: CASTGQYIYNEQFF. The CDR3 DNA follows: TGTGCCAGCACGGGACAGTACATCTACAATGAGCAGTTCTTC.

The rearrangement links TRBV6-2 or TRBV6-3 to TRBJ2-1, with 8 bases matching TRBD1. Germline CDR1 is MNHEY and CDR2 is SVGEGT. V lost 0 bases to trimming and J lost 2 bases; unmatched junction nucleotides: 3. The CDR3 length is 16 residues. The CDR3 region has the DNA TGTGCCAGCAGTTACTCGACAGGGGCGGCCTACAATGAGCAGTTCTTC. Residues: CASSYSTGAAYNEQFF.

This clonotype came up a few times. This chain joins TRBV12-5 and TRBJ2-1; D gene ambiguous. The CDR3 extends over 13 amino acids. V gave up 2 bases and J gave up 5 bases, with 7 bases separating them. Germline V CDR1 and CDR2: LGHNT, FRNRAP. CDR3 sequence: CASGLLWNNEQFF. The CDR3 DNA is TGTGCTAGTGGTTTGCTCTGGAACAATGAGCAGTTCTTC.

This clonotype was seen repeatedly, ten times or more. This chain links TRBV18 with TRBJ2-7, with D possibly being TRBD1 or TRBD2 (5 bases each). There are 15 residues in the CDR3. Germline V gene sequence: CDR1 KGHSH, CDR2 LQKENI. Trimming shortened V by 5 bases and J by 0 bases, and 14 bases separated the two germline ends. DNA for the CDR3: TGTGCCAGCTCATCCAGGGCTGGGAGCTCCTACGAGCAGTACTTC. This encodes CASSSRAGSSYEQYF.

V gene TRBV6-5 combines with J gene TRBJ2-7, with D possibly being TRBD1 (7 bases). The V and J ends lost 1 base and 7 bases respectively, with 17 bases between them. The CDR3 consists of 15 residues. Looked up from germline, CDR1 is MNHEY and CDR2 is SVGAGI. The CDR3 loop is CASSYFFGQGGEQYF. The CDR3 nucleotides are TGTGCCAGCAGTTACTTTTTTGGGCAGGGGGGTGAGCAGTACTTC.

This clonotype turned up a few times. V is TRBV6-2 or TRBV6-3 and J is TRBJ2-5; D ambiguous. Germline assignment: CDR1 MNHEY and CDR2 SVGEGT. The CDR3 has 14 amino acids. Between the trimmed V and J ends, which lost 2 bases and 2 bases, there was a span of 9 bases. The CDR3 region has the DNA TGTGCCAGCAGTTACCCCGACATTCAAGAGACCCAGTACTTC. This encodes CASSYPDIQETQYF.

This clonotype was seen more than once but under ten times. J is TRBJ2-7 and V is TRBV6-1, with 14 nucleotides matching TRBD2. Germline V gene sequence: CDR1 MNHNS, CDR2 SASEGT. V shed 7 bases, J shed 5 bases, and the junction held 7 bases outside the gene matches. The CDR3 is 15 amino acids. Here the CDR3 DNA reads TGTGCCAGCACCCGACTAGCGGGAGGGCCAAACGAGCAGTACTTC. The encoded protein is CASTRLAGGPNEQYF.

This sequence joins TRBV4-3 and TRBJ1-4; D remains unclear. Trimming removed 0 bases at V and 5 bases at J, with 4 bases between. The CDR3 sequence is 13 residues long. Germline-derived CDR1 and CDR2 are LGHNA and YSLEER. CDR3 sequence (DNA): TGCGCCAGCAGCCAAGACAGGAATGAAAAACTGTTTTTT. Its protein product is CASSQDRNEKLFF.

This clonotype has a count of ten or more. The CDR3 sequence: CASSERTGPWETQYF. CDR3 DNA sequence: TGTGCCAGCAGCGAAAGGACAGGTCCTTGGGAGACCCAGTACTTC. The chain couples TRBV14 to TRBJ2-5; 7 bases agree with TRBD1. Germline trimming cut 5 bases from V and 5 bases from J; bases unmatched to any gene: 11. This CDR3 is 15 amino acids long. The V gene's germline CDR1 is SGHDN and CDR2 FVKESK.

This chain uses TRBV7-2 with TRBJ2-5, with TRBD1 as a possible D gene (5 bases). The germline CDR1 and CDR2 sequences are SGHTA and FQGNSA. This CDR3 is built from 17 residues. V lost 0 bases and J lost 2, with 16 bases in between. CDR3 sequence reads: CASSLAPGGAGQETQYF. The CDR3 nucleotides are TGTGCCAGCAGCTTAGCTCCAGGTGGGGCAGGTCAAGAGACCCAGTACTTC. Full variable domain (remainder filled in from reference TRBV7-2 and TRBJ2-5): GAGVSQSPSNKVTEKGKDVELRCDPISGHTALYWYRQSLGQGLEFLIYFQGNSAPDKSGLPSDRFSAERTGGSVSTLTIQRTQQEDSAVYLCASSLAPGGAGQETQYFGPGTRLLVL.

This clonotype was seen a few times. Compared with germline, one end of the junction differs, possibly owing to a read error. The chain couples TRBV7-7 to TRBJ2-7, with a weak D call TRBD2 (5 bases). The CDR3 is 15 residues long. Germline CDR1 is SSHAT and CDR2 is FNYEAQ (reference sequence). CDR3 loop: CASSLAMTRIYEQYF. CDR3 bases: TGTGCTAGCAGCTTAGCGATGACAAGAATATACGAGCAGTACTTC.

This clonotype turned up a few times. The V and J genes are TRBV7-6 and TRBJ2-5; tentative D call: TRBD1 (8 bases). The CDR3 is 12 residues long. Germline V gives CDR1 SGHVS, CDR2 FNYEAQ. The ends were cut back, 7 bases at V and 7 bases at J, with 13 bases in the middle. In DNA form, the CDR3 reads TGTGCCAGCACTACAGGGGGGGGGACCCAGTACTTC. Amino acids: CASTTGGGTQYF.

The chain combines TRBV11-3 with TRBJ2-5; D perhaps matches TRBD2 (5 bases). There are 16 residues in the CDR3. Germline V CDR1 and CDR2: SGHNT, YENEEA. Deletions cut 6 bases from V and 1 base from J, with 18 bases between. CDR3 in DNA: TGTGCCAGCAGACCCACTTCTTTAGCGCCCCAAGAGACCCAGTACTTC. It specifies CASRPTSLAPQETQYF. Based on the CDR3 plus reference TRBV11-3 and TRBJ2-5, the full variable domain is EAGVVQSPRYKIIEKKQPVAFWCNPISGHNTLYWYLQNLGQGPELLIRYENEEAVDDSQLPKDRFSAERLKGVDSTLKIQPAELGDSAVYLCASRPTSLAPQETQYFGPGTRLLVL.

This clonotype showed up many times. The chain employs TRBV6-1 and TRBJ2-4, with 7 bases matching TRBD1. The CDR3 loop spans 14 amino acids. V shed 6 bases, J shed 1 base, and the junction held 3 bases outside the gene matches. CDR1 is MNHNS and CDR2 is SASEGT in the germline V gene. CDR3 residues: CASRQGSAKNIQYF. CDR3 bases: TGTGCCAGCAGACAGGGGTCCGCCAAAAACATTCAGTACTTC.

This sequence joins TRBV15 and TRBJ1-1; no clear D. This CDR3 is 12 amino acids long. Germline loops: CDR1 LNHNV, CDR2 YYDKDF (reference sequence). With 0 bases removed from V and 6 bases from J, the gap between germline ends came to 5 bases. The CDR3 DNA reads TGTGCCACCAGCAGAGATTCCGCTGAAGCTTTCTTT. Protein product: CATSRDSAEAFF.

The chain links TRBV6-1 to TRBJ1-5, with 9 bases aligning to TRBD1. The ends lost 7 bases at V and 5 bases at J; junction bases unmatched: 9. Germline V gene data show CDR1 as MNHNS and CDR2 as SASEGT. The CDR3 runs to 15 residues. This CDR3 is CASISGTGSDQPQHF. CDR3 sequence (DNA): TGTGCCAGCATTTCCGGGACAGGGTCAGATCAGCCCCAGCATTTT.

This clonotype was recorded a few times. The chain couples TRBV20-1 to TRBJ1-1, with unresolved D. Trimming shortened V by 0 bases and J by 1 base, and 12 bases separated the two germline ends. The CDR3 consists of 15 residues. The germline V gene has CDR1 DFQATT and CDR2 SNEGSKA (reference sequence). CDR3 DNA: TGCAGTGCTAGAGAGGCCCGGGGAAGGAACACTGAAGCTTTCTTT. This encodes CSAREARGRNTEAFF.

The chain combines TRBV12-3 or TRBV12-4 with TRBJ1-1; D ambiguous. This CDR3 contains 11 residues. With 6 bases removed from V and 2 bases from J, the gap between germline ends came to 4 bases. CDR3 DNA: TGTGCCAGCAGGCCTAACACTGAAGCTTTCTTT. Its translation: CASRPNTEAFF.

The chain joins TRBV5-1 to TRBJ2-7; 7 bases are shared with TRBD1. Germline V gives CDR1 SGHRS, CDR2 YFSETQ. V dropped 4 bases and J dropped 3; count of bases not matched to a gene: 10. The CDR3 extends over 15 amino acids. The CDR3 loop is CASSTTGDPRYEQYF. The DNA of the CDR3 is TGCGCCAGCAGCACTACAGGGGACCCCCGCTACGAGCAGTACTTC. The whole variable domain, filled in from reference TRBV5-1 and TRBJ2-7, reads KAGVTQTPRYLIKTRGQQVTLSCSPISGHRSVSWYQQTPGQGLQFLFEYFSETQRNKGNFPGRFSGRQFSNSRSEMNVSTLELGDSALYLCASSTTGDPRYEQYFGPGTRLTVT.

The V gene is TRBV25-1, the J gene TRBJ1-1; D is unresolved. The germline CDR1 and CDR2 sequences are MGHDK and SYGVNS. Trimming took off 4 bases at V and 5 bases at J, with 11 bases between the two ends. The CDR3 extends over 13 amino acids. This CDR3 is CASSAMGRTEAFF. CDR3 coding DNA: TGTGCCAGCAGTGCAATGGGGAGAACTGAAGCTTTCTTT.

A few counts support this clonotype. The chain joins TRBV5-4 to TRBJ2-2, with 8 bases that match TRBD1. The CDR3 is made up of 15 amino acids. V was pared by 4 bases and J by 6 bases, with 8 bases of the junction left unmatched. Germline CDR1 reads SGHNT; CDR2 reads YYREEE (reference sequence). CDR3 amino acids: CASSRTGNVAGELFF. DNA of the CDR3: TGTGCCAGCAGCCGGACAGGGAATGTGGCCGGGGAGCTGTTTTTT.

This clonotype came up many times. This sequence joins TRBV12-3 or TRBV12-4 and TRBJ2-3, with D tentatively TRBD1 (6 bases). With 11 bases removed from V and 2 bases from J, the gap between germline ends came to 14 bases. The length of the CDR3 is 13 residues. The CDR3 is CASMGTHTDTQYF. CDR3 bases: TGTGCCTCCATGGGGACACACACAGATACGCAGTATTTT.

This clonotype is a singleton in its sample. CDR3 loop: CASSSGLAGGGPYNEQFF. For the CDR3, the DNA is TGTGCCAGCAGTTCCGGACTAGCGGGAGGGGGACCCTACAATGAGCAGTTCTTC. This chain links TRBV6-2 or TRBV6-3 with TRBJ2-1; the match to TRBD2 covers 15 bases. The CDR3 has 18 residues. CDR1 is MNHEY, CDR2 SVGEGT, per germline. The junction had 6 bases not matched to a gene; V was cut back by 4 bases and J by 2 bases.

CDR3 in DNA: TGTGCCACCAGTGGTTCCGGACAGCGGATGTTTTTT. This sequence encodes CATSGSGQRMFF. V gene TRBV24-1 combines with J gene TRBJ2-2; maybe TRBD1 (6 bases). The ends were cut back, 5 bases at V and 15 bases at J, with 15 bases in the middle. CDR3 length: 12 amino acids. Germline loops: CDR1 KGHDR, CDR2 SFDVKD.

The chain couples TRBV28 to TRBJ2-5; D may be TRBD1 (5 bases). Germline CDR1 reads MDHEN; CDR2 reads SYDVKM. The CDR3 covers 12 residues. V was cut by 4 bases and J by 4 bases, with 7 bases left in between. CDR3 region: CASSSGLETQYF. The CDR3 nucleotides read TGTGCCAGCAGTTCAGGGCTAGAGACCCAGTACTTC.

CDR3 loop: CASSLLGWRQLNTEAFF. The CDR3 nucleotides are TGTGCCAGCAGCTTGTTGGGCTGGAGACAACTGAACACTGAAGCTTTCTTT. V is TRBV5-6 and J is TRBJ1-1; D is undetermined. Trimming stripped 1 base from V and 0 bases from J, with 16 bases between. The CDR3 totals 17 residues. From germline, CDR1 is SGHDT and CDR2 YYEEEE.

The chain is built from TRBV20-1 and TRBJ2-2, with D possibly being TRBD1 or TRBD2 (5 bases each). Trimming took off 6 bases at V and 3 bases at J, with 17 bases between the two ends. This CDR3 contains 15 residues. CDR1 is DFQATT and CDR2 is SNEGSKA in the germline V gene (reference sequence). CDR3 amino acids: CSARQGPGDTGELFF. The CDR3 nucleotides read TGCAGTGCACGTCAGGGACCCGGGGACACCGGGGAGCTGTTTTTT.

This clonotype has a handful of counts. The gene calls are TRBV5-5 and TRBJ2-1; tentatively, D is TRBD2 (5 bases). Between the trimmed V and J ends, which lost 4 bases and 9 bases, there was a span of 17 bases. Per germline, CDR1 SGHKS and CDR2 YYEKEE (reference sequence). The CDR3 extends over 14 amino acids. CDR3 nucleotide sequence: TGTGCCAGCAGCATTATCGGGATCACCGCTGAGCAGTTCTTC. Translation: CASSIIGITAEQFF.

The genes are TRBV20-1 and TRBJ1-5, with a tentative D call TRBD1 (6 bases). V lost 5 bases to trimming and J lost 0 bases, with 11 bases between them. The CDR3 extends over 14 amino acids. Germline V gives CDR1 DFQATT, CDR2 SNEGSKA (reference sequence). The DNA of the CDR3 is TGCAGTGCTCCGGACAGATATAGCAATCAGCCCCAGCATTTT. This gives the protein CSAPDRYSNQPQHF.

This clonotype has a count of ten or more. The chain has TRBV12-3 or TRBV12-4 and TRBJ2-3; no clear D gene. V lost 2 bases, J lost 7 bases, and 10 bases lay in between. The CDR3 has 13 amino acids. The CDR3 sequence is CASSLSRVNTQYF. CDR3 DNA sequence: TGTGCCAGCAGTTTAAGTCGGGTAAATACGCAGTATTTT.

This clonotype was detected only a few times. The chain recombines TRBV30 with TRBJ2-7; D remains unclear. The CDR3 totals 11 residues. The V gene lost 0 bases and the J gene lost 3 bases, with 3 bases spanning the gap. Germline CDR1 and CDR2: GTSNPN and SVGIG (reference sequence). CDR3 loop: CAWSVDYEQYF. CDR3 coding DNA: TGTGCCTGGAGTGTGGACTACGAGCAGTACTTC.

At least ten counts were recorded for this clonotype. The V call is TRBV6-1, the J call TRBJ2-2; D possibly uses TRBD1 or TRBD2 (5 bases each). V was clipped by 6 bases and J by 8 bases, with 22 bases between them. This CDR3 has 16 residues. Looked up from germline, CDR1 is MNHNS and CDR2 is SASEGT. The CDR3 protein is CASSPQQASRRGELFF. The CDR3 nucleotides read TGTGCCAGCAGCCCTCAACAGGCTAGTAGGAGGGGGGAGCTGTTTTTT.